This TCR beta chain was retrieved from a study of CD8 T cells in ankylosing spondylitis. This clonotype was observed a handful of times. Its antigen remains unidentified. A quantitative 5'-RACE method, one with molecular barcodes, was used to make TCR beta libraries. TCRdb fed the 5' RACE reads into MiXCR, producing one record per CDR3 protein. The sample shows hundreds of thousands of distinct CDR3 sequences, 20% to 25% of them seen only once. Points from the study as a whole: Reported data indicate significant enrichment of disease-linked clones within matched ankylosing spondylitis synovial fluid.

The CDR3 length is 14 residues. Between the trimmed V and J ends, which lost 8 bases and 0 bases, there was a span of 12 bases. CDR1 and CDR2 from the germline V gene are MNHEY and SVGEGT. The receptor was isolated from a male donor with ankylosing spondylitis or in good health (not recorded which). Sequencing was done on a sample of blood, either unsorted or a sorted T cell fraction (not recorded which). This chain joins TRBV6-2 or TRBV6-3 and TRBJ2-3; D unclear. CDR3 nucleotide sequence: TGTGCCAGCGGTGACACGGCTAGCACAGATACGCAGTATTTT. Translating it yields CASGDTASTDTQYF.